The present T cell receptor beta chain was sequenced within a study of CD8 T cells in ankylosing spondylitis. This clonotype occurred a few times. Its antigen remains unidentified. One entry per CDR3 protein, called by TCRdb with MiXCR from the 5' RACE reads. The sample yields approximately 500,000 distinct CDR3 sequences, roughly 13% seen once. The CDR3 length is 14 residues. Trimming took off 7 bases at V and 0 bases at J, with 12 bases between the two ends. The germline gives CDR1 MNHNS, CDR2 SASEGT. The study's findings and limits: For ankylosing spondylitis blood, a TCR beta motif of under ten highly homologous variants appeared characteristic. CD8+ by phenotype, disease-linked clones were relatively rare in peripheral blood.

The specimen sequenced was blood, either unsorted or a sorted T cell fraction (not recorded which). The chain has TRBV6-1 and TRBJ1-1; D not resolved. The TCR originated in a male donor with ankylosing spondylitis. The CDR3, as DNA: TGTGCCAGCAAATATGGCACCATGAACACTGAAGCTTTCTTT. This gives the protein CASKYGTMNTEAFF.